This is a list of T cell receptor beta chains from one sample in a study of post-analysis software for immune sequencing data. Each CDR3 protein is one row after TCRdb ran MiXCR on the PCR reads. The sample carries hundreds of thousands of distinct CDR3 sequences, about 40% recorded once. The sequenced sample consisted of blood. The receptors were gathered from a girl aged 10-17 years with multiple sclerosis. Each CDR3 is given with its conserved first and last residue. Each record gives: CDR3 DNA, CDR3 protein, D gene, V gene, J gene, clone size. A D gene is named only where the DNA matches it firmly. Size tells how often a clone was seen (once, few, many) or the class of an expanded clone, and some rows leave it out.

cdr3_nt: TGTGCCAGCAGCTTAACGTTTGGAGAGACCCAGTACTTC
cdr3_aa: CASSLTFGETQYF
d_call: -
v_call: TRBV7-3
j_call: TRBJ2-5
clone_size: -

cdr3_nt: TGCGCCAGCAGCCAAGGACTAGCCCTGGACAAAAACATTCAGTACTTC
cdr3_aa: CASSQGLALDKNIQYF
d_call: TRBD2
v_call: TRBV4-1
j_call: TRBJ2-4
clone_size: -

cdr3_nt: TGTGCTCTTGGGGGCTCCTACAATGAGCAGTTCTTC
cdr3_aa: CALGGSYNEQFF
d_call: -
v_call: TRBV10-3
j_call: TRBJ2-1
clone_size: few

cdr3_nt: TGTGCCAGCAGATCAGGGGGCACGGGTCAGCCCCAGCATTTT
cdr3_aa: CASRSGGTGQPQHF
d_call: TRBD1
v_call: TRBV27
j_call: TRBJ1-5
clone_size: few

cdr3_nt: TGCGCCAGCAGCCCGGGGGCGAACAATCAGCCCCAGCATTTT
cdr3_aa: CASSPGANNQPQHF
d_call: -
v_call: TRBV5-1
j_call: TRBJ1-5
clone_size: -

cdr3_nt: TGCAGTCCCTCTAGGCGCTTATACAATGAGCAGTTCTTC
cdr3_aa: CSPSRRLYNEQFF
d_call: -
v_call: TRBV20-1
j_call: TRBJ2-1
clone_size: -

cdr3_nt: TGTGCCAGCAGCCGCTCAGGGACAACTTACAATGAGCAGTTCTTC
cdr3_aa: CASSRSGTTYNEQFF
d_call: -
v_call: TRBV7-6
j_call: TRBJ2-1
clone_size: few

cdr3_nt: TGCAGTGCTTCCCCCGGGGCCTCTAACTATGGCTACACCTTC
cdr3_aa: CSASPGASNYGYTF
d_call: -
v_call: TRBV20-1
j_call: TRBJ1-2
clone_size: -

cdr3_nt: TGTGCTAGTGGCCTAGCGGGGGTTACAGATATGCAGTATTTT
cdr3_aa: CASGLAGVTDMQYF
d_call: TRBD2
v_call: TRBV12-5
j_call: TRBJ2-3
clone_size: once

cdr3_nt: TGCGCCAGCAGCCTCGGCGGAAGGGCGGAACCTAGGTATACGCAGTATTTT
cdr3_aa: CASSLGGRAEPRYTQYF
d_call: -
v_call: TRBV4-1
j_call: TRBJ2-3
clone_size: -

cdr3_nt: TGCAGCGTTATTCGAGCGTGCGACGAGCAGTACTTC
cdr3_aa: CSVIRACDEQYF
d_call: -
v_call: TRBV29-1
j_call: TRBJ2-7
clone_size: -

cdr3_nt: TGCGCCAGCAGCCACGGACGCCGGGAGGAGACCCAGTACTTC
cdr3_aa: CASSHGRREETQYF
d_call: -
v_call: TRBV4-1
j_call: TRBJ2-5
clone_size: -

cdr3_nt: TGTGCCAGCAGCTTGGCCTACCCAGGTGGATTCCATACGCAGTATTTT
cdr3_aa: CASSLAYPGGFHTQYF
d_call: -
v_call: TRBV5-5
j_call: TRBJ2-3
clone_size: few

cdr3_nt: TGTGCCAGCAGCAAGACAGGGGACTATGGCTACACCTTC
cdr3_aa: CASSKTGDYGYTF
d_call: TRBD1
v_call: TRBV6-5
j_call: TRBJ1-2
clone_size: -

cdr3_nt: TGTGCCAGCAGGGATGGGGCCAACGTCCTGACTTTC
cdr3_aa: CASRDGANVLTF
d_call: -
v_call: TRBV12-3/TRBV12-4
j_call: TRBJ2-6
clone_size: -

cdr3_nt: TGCAGCGTTGAAACCGGGACAGAAGATTACGAGCAGTACTTC
cdr3_aa: CSVETGTEDYEQYF
d_call: TRBD1
v_call: TRBV29-1
j_call: TRBJ2-7
clone_size: -

cdr3_nt: TGTGCCATCATTTGGCAGGACAGGGGCTACAATGAGCAGTTCTTC
cdr3_aa: CAIIWQDRGYNEQFF
d_call: TRBD1
v_call: TRBV2
j_call: TRBJ2-1
clone_size: -

cdr3_nt: TGCAGTGCTAAAGCGGGGGACTACGACACCGGGGAGCTGTTTTTT
cdr3_aa: CSAKAGDYDTGELFF
d_call: TRBD2
v_call: TRBV20-1
j_call: TRBJ2-2
clone_size: -

cdr3_nt: TGTGCCAGCAACCAGGAGGGCACAGATACGCAGTATTTT
cdr3_aa: CASNQEGTDTQYF
d_call: -
v_call: TRBV12-3/TRBV12-4
j_call: TRBJ2-3
clone_size: -

cdr3_nt: TGTGCCAGCAGCCAAGCATCGGGACTACCCTACAATGAGCAGTTCTTC
cdr3_aa: CASSQASGLPYNEQFF
d_call: TRBD2
v_call: TRBV3-1
j_call: TRBJ2-1
clone_size: few

cdr3_nt: TGTGCCAGCAGTTTAGGTCCTGCGGAGACCCAGTACTTC
cdr3_aa: CASSLGPAETQYF
d_call: -
v_call: TRBV12-3/TRBV12-4
j_call: TRBJ2-5
clone_size: few

cdr3_nt: TGCAGCGTTGCCCGTATAACCGAGATGGAAGAGACCCAGTACTTC
cdr3_aa: CSVARITEMEETQYF
d_call: -
v_call: TRBV29-1
j_call: TRBJ2-5
clone_size: few